The T cell receptor beta chain under discussion was sequenced for a study of breast tumors, draining lymph nodes, adjacent tissues. Samples came from axillary lymph nodes draining the breast cancer. Study-level findings and limits: Data only fit, rather than demonstrated, lymph node origin of most tumor T cells. Compared with lymph nodes, tumors were less diverse; compared with nontumor tissue, more.

TCRdb processed the multiplex PCR reads anew with MiXCR; each CDR3 protein has one entry. The sample lists approximately 150,000 distinct CDR3 sequences; about 33% were seen once. This CDR3 is 8 amino acids long. The germline V gene has CDR1 SGHTA and CDR2 FQGNSA. Deletions cut 6 bases from V and 13 bases from J, with 1 base between. In the case of this clonotype: Its antigen remains unknown.

The receptor comes from a female donor with breast cancer. Some clones in this sample may be carry-over from other donors' samples. The source material was axillary lymph node tissue. The rearrangement links TRBV7-2 to TRBJ1-6; D ambiguous. The CDR3 nucleotides are TGTGCCAGCAGTCCCCTCCACTTT. It codes for CASSPLHF.